This T cell receptor beta chain was sequenced for a study of shared clonotypes between healthy human individuals. The protocol was immunoSEQ multiplex PCR, while the TCRdb copy is restricted to in-frame clones and leaves out a portion. Counted here are more than 2,000,000 clones, more than 80% occurring once; the ten biggest clones make up over 0.12%. The sample holds one count of this clone. V lost 6 bases and J 2 bases, leaving 10 bases between the germline ends. CDR1 and CDR2 from the germline V gene are MRHNA and SNTAGT. The CDR3 has 13 amino acids. Sequenced: naive CD4+ T cells sorted from blood. Subset in this sample: CD45RA+ positively selected. The gene calls are TRBV6-4 and TRBJ1-1; D ambiguous. The sequence derives from a man aged 18 to 35 in good health. Here the CDR3 reads CASSLDENTEAFF. Here the CDR3 DNA reads TGTGCCAGCAGCCTCGACGAAAACACTGAAGCTTTCTTT.